This is a list of T cell receptor beta chains from one sample in a study of blood T cell repertoires in COVID-19. Sequenced by immunoSEQ multiplex PCR; TCRdb stores in-frame clones only, minus some. The repertoire holds approximately 63,000 clones, with 85% to 90% as singletons. The sequencing sample was made of peripheral blood. The source is a woman aged 55-70 years with COVID-19, enrolled during active disease. CDR3s include the opening cysteine and the closing phenylalanine or tryptophan. D genes are given only for firm matches. Not every row has a clone size; where given, it reads once, few, many or a size class.

j_gene,v_gene,abundance,d_gene,len,CDR3nt,CDR3aa
TRBJ1-2,TRBV6-5,-,TRBD1,14,TGTGCCAGCACCTTGAAGGCAGGGGGCTATGGCTACACCTTC,CASTLKAGGYGYTF
TRBJ1-2,TRBV7-2,-,-,13,TGTGCCAGCAGCCCTACAGGGAATTATGGCTACACCTTC,CASSPTGNYGYTF
TRBJ1-3,TRBV19,-,-,16,TGTGCCAGTAGTACCACGACTACCTTCTCTGGAAACACCATATATTTT,CASSTTTTFSGNTIYF
TRBJ2-7,TRBV10-3,-,-,13,TGTGCCATCAGTGCGGGATCGGGCGACGAGCAGTACTTC,CAISAGSGDEQYF
TRBJ2-2,TRBV19,-,TRBD2,16,TGTGCCAGCAGCTCCGGGACTAGCGGGAGCCGGGGGGAGCTGTTTTTT,CASSSGTSGSRGELFF
TRBJ2-1,TRBV7-2,-,-,15,TGTGCCAGCAGCTGGCCCCTCACACGGGCGGGTGAGCAGTTCTTC,CASSWPLTRAGEQFF
TRBJ2-2,TRBV28,-,TRBD1,16,TGTGCCAGCAGATTCTCGGGACAGGGAAACACCGGGGAGCTGTTTTTT,CASRFSGQGNTGELFF
TRBJ1-5,TRBV4-1,-,TRBD1,14,TGCGCCAGCAGCCAATCCGGGACAGCCCAGCCCCAGCATTTT,CASSQSGTAQPQHF
TRBJ2-5,TRBV4-1,-,TRBD1,15,TGCGCCAGCAGCCAAGAGACAGGGTGGGGAGAGACCCAGTACTTC,CASSQETGWGETQYF
TRBJ1-1,TRBV7-2,-,TRBD1,16,TGTGCCAGCAGCTCATCGACAGGGGCGATGAACACTGAAGCTTTCTTT,CASSSSTGAMNTEAFF
TRBJ1-5,TRBV12-3/TRBV12-4,-,-,13,TGTGCCAGCAGGGGACTGATTAATCAGCCCCAGCATTTT,CASRGLINQPQHF
TRBJ2-5,TRBV6-5,few,-,15,TGTGCCAGCAGCTCCGGGACAACTAGGGGGGAGACCCAGTACTTC,CASSSGTTRGETQYF
TRBJ2-1,TRBV19,once,-,15,TGTGCCAGTAGCACGCCCGGGGGCTCCTACAATGAGCAGTTCTTC,CASSTPGGSYNEQFF
TRBJ2-7,TRBV28,few,-,11,TGTGCCAGCAGTTACAGCTACGAGCAGTACTTC,CASSYSYEQYF
TRBJ1-1,TRBV11-2,-,-,14,TGTGCCAGCAGCCTTATAATAAAGAACACTGAAGCTTTCTTT,CASSLIIKNTEAFF
TRBJ2-7,TRBV19,few,-,17,TGTGCCAGTAGTATAGCTGCAGGAGGAGGGGTGGACTACGAGCAGTACTTC,CASSIAAGGGVDYEQYF
TRBJ1-1,TRBV10-3,-,-,11,TGTGCCACCCTGGGAGAGACTGAAGCTTTCTTT,CATLGETEAFF
TRBJ2-5,TRBV7-9,-,-,15,TGTGCCAGCAGCCTCCCCCGACAGCTGATAGAGACCCAGTACTTC,CASSLPRQLIETQYF
TRBJ1-1,TRBV25-1,once,TRBD1,15,TGTGCCAGCAGTGCTCCGGGACAGCTGAACACTGAAGCTTTCTTT,CASSAPGQLNTEAFF
TRBJ2-2,TRBV5-1,few,TRBD2,18,TGCGCCAGCAGCCGAGGACTAGCGGGAGCCTCGGGCACCGGGGAGCTGTTTTTT,CASSRGLAGASGTGELFF
TRBJ2-1,TRBV7-3,-,-,12,TGTGCCAGCACCTCACAGCCAAATGAGCAGTTCTTC,CASTSQPNEQFF
TRBJ2-1,TRBV7-9,few,TRBD2,19,TGTGCCAGCAGTCAAGCACGGACTAGCGGGGGTCCGGTCTACAATGAGCAGTTCTTC,CASSQARTSGGPVYNEQFF
TRBJ2-7,TRBV11-1,once,TRBD1,16,TGTGCCAGCAGCAACCCCCTACAGGGGTTGTCCGACGAGCAGTACTTC,CASSNPLQGLSDEQYF
TRBJ2-7,TRBV5-4,-,TRBD1,14,TGTGCCAGCAGCCAACAGGGGGCGCCCTACGAGCAGTACTTC,CASSQQGAPYEQYF
TRBJ1-5,TRBV10-1,-,-,13,TGCGCCAGCAGTACAGGCCTAGATCAGCCCCAGCATTTT,CASSTGLDQPQHF
TRBJ1-1,TRBV5-6,-,-,15,TGTGCCAGCAGCACCACTTCCCAGGGTTTTGTTGAAGCTTTCTTT,CASSTTSQGFVEAFF
TRBJ1-1,TRBV10-3,-,-,15,TGTGCCATCAGTGAGTCGAGACTCACGAACACTGAAGCTTTCTTT,CAISESRLTNTEAFF
TRBJ1-1,TRBV30,-,TRBD1,14,TGTGCCTGGAGAGCAGGGGGCGCGAACACTGAAGCTTTCTTT,CAWRAGGANTEAFF
TRBJ2-3,TRBV7-3,-,TRBD2,16,TGTGCCAGCAGCCCCAGACTAGCGGGAGGCACAGATACGCAGTATTTT,CASSPRLAGGTDTQYF
TRBJ1-4,TRBV5-1,once,-,16,TGCGCCAGCAGCTTGGAATCGGGGGTTACTAATGAAAAACTGTTTTTT,CASSLESGVTNEKLFF
TRBJ2-5,TRBV18,-,TRBD1,15,TGTGCCAGCTCACCAACCGGGACAGCTGGGGAGACCCAGTACTTC,CASSPTGTAGETQYF
TRBJ2-5,TRBV12-1,-,-,18,TGTGCCAGCAGCCCTTACCCCCCGGGACTAGCGGACCAAGAGACCCAGTACTTC,CASSPYPPGLADQETQYF
TRBJ2-3,TRBV6-5,-,-,12,TGTGCCAGCAGCGAGAAGACAGATACGCAGTATTTT,CASSEKTDTQYF
TRBJ1-6,TRBV7-2,-,TRBD1,15,TGTGCCAGCAGCACCGGACAGGGGAGGGATTCACCCCTCCACTTT,CASSTGQGRDSPLHF
TRBJ1-5,TRBV5-1,once,-,15,TGCGCCAGCAGAATTTCTTCGGGGTTAAATCAGCCCCAGCATTTT,CASRISSGLNQPQHF
TRBJ1-4,TRBV4-3,once,-,13,TGCGCCAGCAGCCTCCTACTCAATGAAAAACTGTTTTTT,CASSLLLNEKLFF
TRBJ2-3,TRBV9,-,TRBD2,13,TGTGCCAGCAGCCGTTCTTCCGGGACTAGACAGTATTTT,CASSRSSGTRQYF
TRBJ1-1,TRBV21-1,-,-,14,TGTGCCAGCAGCAAAGACCCCCGACAGGTTGAAGCTTTCTTT,CASSKDPRQVEAFF
TRBJ1-5,TRBV5-1,few,TRBD1,15,TGCGCCAGCAGCCCCGGGACAGGACGGGATCAGCCCCAGCATTTT,CASSPGTGRDQPQHF
TRBJ1-1,TRBV18,-,TRBD1,14,TGTGCCAGCTCACTTTTGGAGGGGGCCCATGCAGCTTTCTTT,CASSLLEGAHAAFF
TRBJ1-2,TRBV4-3,-,-,14,TGCGCCAGCAGCCAAGATCGGGGGAACTATGGCTACACCTTC,CASSQDRGNYGYTF
TRBJ1-1,TRBV9,few,TRBD1,15,TGTGCCAGCAGCGCGGCCGGGACAGTGAACACTGAAGCTTTCTTT,CASSAAGTVNTEAFF
TRBJ2-1,TRBV5-1,-,-,15,TGCGCCAGCAGCTTGGACGGGAGAGGGTACAATGAGCAGTTCTTC,CASSLDGRGYNEQFF
TRBJ1-2,TRBV11-3,-,TRBD1,14,TGTGCCAGCAGCAGGACCGGGACAGGGGTTGGCTACACCTTC,CASSRTGTGVGYTF
TRBJ2-1,TRBV5-4,once,-,13,TGTGCCAGCAGACCCGGAGGGTACAATGAGCAGTTCTTC,CASRPGGYNEQFF
TRBJ1-2,TRBV10-3,-,TRBD1,14,TGTGCCATCAGTGCAGGGGGTTTAAACTATGGCTACACCTTC,CAISAGGLNYGYTF
TRBJ2-1,TRBV27,few,-,16,TGTGCCAGCAGTCCTAATGCGGATCGCCGGTACAATGAGCAGTTCTTC,CASSPNADRRYNEQFF
TRBJ1-5,TRBV3-1/TRBV3-2,-,TRBD1,18,TGTGCCAGTCAGGACTCAGGGACAGGACAAATTAGCAATCAGCCCCAGCATTTT,CASQDSGTGQISNQPQHF
TRBJ2-7,TRBV5-6,-,TRBD2,19,TGTGCCAGCACCCAGCTAGCACGAACGGGGGGAGGGATTCCCTACGAGCAGTACTTC,CASTQLARTGGGIPYEQYF